The 11 T cell receptor beta chains presented below share a single source sample, sequenced in a study of blood T cell repertoires in COVID-19. Data came from immunoSEQ multiplex PCR; TCRdb stores just in-frame clones and leaves some out. The top ten hold about 4.6% of the sample, which has roughly 200,000 clones, 86% seen once. What was sequenced was PBMCs or T cells enriched from blood (not recorded which). Receptors were obtained from a woman aged 25 to 45 who had been exposed to COVID-19.

This clone appeared once. V and J are TRBV27 and TRBJ1-1; the D gene is possibly TRBD1 (5 bases). Germline V gene data show CDR1 as MNHEY and CDR2 as SMNVEV (reference sequence). This CDR3 contains 14 residues. V lost 2 bases and J 1 base, leaving 8 bases between the germline ends. DNA for the CDR3: TGTGCCAGCAGTTTAATCAGGGAGAACACTGAAGCTTTCTTT. This sequence encodes CASSLIRENTEAFF.

The gene calls are TRBV25-1 and TRBJ2-7; D uncertain. Trimming shortened V by 8 bases and J by 9 bases, and 17 bases separated the two germline ends. The length of the CDR3 is 12 residues. Germline CDR1 MGHDK, CDR2 SYGVNS. CDR3: CASPMCCPGQYF. In DNA form, the CDR3 reads TGTGCCAGCCCCATGTGCTGTCCGGGGCAGTACTTC.

This clone occurred once. This chain connects TRBV29-1 to TRBJ1-1; D not certain. This CDR3 is built from 12 residues. Germline CDR1 and CDR2: SQVTM and ANQGSEA. Trimming removed 6 bases from V and 3 bases from J, with 11 bases in between. The CDR3 DNA reads as TGCAGCGTACAAGACCGGGACACTGAAGCTTTCTTT. Translation gives CSVQDRDTEAFF.

The CDR3 DNA is TGTGCCAGCAGCCCTAATCCGGACTCAGGAGGCTACACCTTC. Residues: CASSPNPDSGGYTF. The chain recombines TRBV7-3 with TRBJ1-2; D uncertain. V lost 5 bases and J 8 bases, leaving 18 bases between the germline ends. The CDR3 sequence is 14 residues long. Per germline, CDR1 SGHTA and CDR2 FQGTGA.

The rearrangement joins TRBV10-2 to TRBJ1-1; D is undetermined. V lost 4 bases and J 1 base, leaving 10 bases between the germline ends. The CDR3 extends over 14 amino acids. The germline V gene encodes CDR1 WSHSY and CDR2 SAAADI. The CDR3 is CASSVDGRNTEAFF. The CDR3 region has the DNA TGCGCCAGCAGTGTAGACGGGAGGAACACTGAAGCTTTCTTT.

The chain uses TRBV24-1 and TRBJ2-2; TRBD1 matches at 8 bases. Germline V gives CDR1 KGHDR, CDR2 SFDVKD. This CDR3 comprises 16 residues. V was pared by 0 bases and J by 6 bases, with 5 bases of the junction left unmatched. This chain's CDR3 is CATSDLSLTGAGELFF. The CDR3 coding sequence is TGTGCCACCAGTGATTTGAGCCTGACAGGGGCCGGGGAGCTGTTTTTT.

J is TRBJ1-1 and V is TRBV28; D is uncertain. Germline CDR1 MDHEN, CDR2 SYDVKM. The V and J ends lost 2 bases and 1 base respectively, with 20 bases between them. This CDR3 contains 18 residues. The CDR3 region has the DNA TGTGCCAGCAGTTTAAGGCGGTCAGCCCTGTACCCGAACACTGAAGCTTTCTTT. This encodes CASSLRRSALYPNTEAFF. Full variable domain (rest looked up from reference TRBV28 and TRBJ1-1): DVKVTQSSRYLVKRTGEKVFLECVQDMDHENMFWYRQDPGLGLRLIYFSYDVKMKEKGDIPEGYSVSREKKERFSLILESASTNQTSMYLCASSLRRSALYPNTEAFFGQGTRLTVV.

This sequence joins TRBV5-1 and TRBJ1-1; TRBD1 might be the D (6 bases). The CDR3 sequence is 14 residues long. V lost 4 bases, J lost 3 bases, and 13 bases lay in between. Germline V gene lookup returns CDR1 SGHRS and CDR2 YFSETQ. CDR3 DNA: TGCGCCAGCAGCACACAGGGATTTCACACTGAAGCTTTCTTT. The encoded protein is CASSTQGFHTEAFF.

V and J are TRBV18 and TRBJ2-5; 9 nucleotides agree with TRBD2. With 2 bases clipped from V and 1 base from J, the junction kept 2 bases outside the gene matches. The CDR3 length is 15 residues. CDR1 is KGHSH and CDR2 is LQKENI in the germline V gene. Here the CDR3 DNA reads TGTGCCAGCTCACCAGGCGGGGGGGCCCAAGAGACCCAGTACTTC. It is translated as CASSPGGGAQETQYF.

The chain is built from TRBV9 and TRBJ1-5, with D hard to call. Per the germline V gene, CDR1 is SGDLS and CDR2 is YYNGEE. This CDR3 contains 16 residues. V lost 3 bases to trimming and J lost 0 bases, with 13 bases between them. CDR3 coding DNA: TGTGCCAGCAGCGCCCCGGTGCCCGATAGCAATCAGCCCCAGCATTTT. Its translation is CASSAPVPDSNQPQHF. Drawing the rest from reference TRBV9 and TRBJ1-5, the complete variable domain is DSGVTQTPKHLITATGQRVTLRCSPRSGDLSVYWYQQSLDQGLQFLIQYYNGEERAKGNILERFSAQQFPDLHSELNLSSLELGDSALYFCASSAPVPDSNQPQHFGDGTRLSIL.

CDR3 sequence reads: CASSWGQGGNTIYF. DNA for the CDR3: TGTGCCAGCAGCTGGGGACAGGGTGGAAACACCATATATTTT. The V and J genes are TRBV7-8 and TRBJ1-3; 9 bases agree with TRBD1. Per germline, CDR1 SGHVS and CDR2 FQNEAQ. There are 14 residues in the CDR3. V was pared by 4 bases and J by 3 bases, with 1 base of the junction left unmatched.